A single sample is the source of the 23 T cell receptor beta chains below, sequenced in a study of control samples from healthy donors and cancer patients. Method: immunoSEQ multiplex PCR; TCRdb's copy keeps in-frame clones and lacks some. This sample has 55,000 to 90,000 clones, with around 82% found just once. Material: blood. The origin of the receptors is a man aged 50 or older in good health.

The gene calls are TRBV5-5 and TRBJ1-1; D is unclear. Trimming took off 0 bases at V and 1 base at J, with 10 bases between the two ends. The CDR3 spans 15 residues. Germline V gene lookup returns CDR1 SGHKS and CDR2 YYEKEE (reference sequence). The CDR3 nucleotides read TGTGCCAGCAGCTTGGCAGGCAGTCAGAACACTGAAGCTTTCTTT. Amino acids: CASSLAGSQNTEAFF.

The CDR3 loop is CASSEQGYTIYF. The CDR3 DNA reads TGTGCCAGCAGTGAACAAGGGTACACCATATATTTT. V is TRBV6-1 and J is TRBJ1-3; the D is unclear. CDR1 is MNHNS and CDR2 is SASEGT in the germline V gene. Trimming cost V 2 bases and J 8 bases, with 7 bases left between them. The CDR3 is made up of 12 amino acids.

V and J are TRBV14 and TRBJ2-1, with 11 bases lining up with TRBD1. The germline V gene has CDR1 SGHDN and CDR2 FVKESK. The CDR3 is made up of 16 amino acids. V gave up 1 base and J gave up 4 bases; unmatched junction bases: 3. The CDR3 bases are TGTGCCAGCAGCCAAGCCGGGACAGGGGGTTACAATGAGCAGTTCTTC. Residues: CASSQAGTGGYNEQFF.

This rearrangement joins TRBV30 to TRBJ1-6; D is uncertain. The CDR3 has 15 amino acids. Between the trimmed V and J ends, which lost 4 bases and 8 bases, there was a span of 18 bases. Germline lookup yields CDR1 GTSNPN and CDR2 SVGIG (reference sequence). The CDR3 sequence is CAWIREGRTDSPLHF. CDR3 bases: TGTGCCTGGATAAGGGAGGGAAGGACGGATTCACCCCTCCACTTT.

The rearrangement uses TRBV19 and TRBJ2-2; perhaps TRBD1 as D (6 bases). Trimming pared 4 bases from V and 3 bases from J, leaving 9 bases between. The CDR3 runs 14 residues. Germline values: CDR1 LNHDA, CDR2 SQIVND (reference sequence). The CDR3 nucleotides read TGTGCCAGTAGTACCGGACAGTACACCGGGGAGCTGTTTTTT. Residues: CASSTGQYTGELFF.

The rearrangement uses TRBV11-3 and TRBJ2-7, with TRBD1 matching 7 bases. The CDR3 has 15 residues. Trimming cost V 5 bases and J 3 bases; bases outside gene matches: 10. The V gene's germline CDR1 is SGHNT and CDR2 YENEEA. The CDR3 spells CASSDRQGRFYEQYF. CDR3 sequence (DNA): TGTGCCAGCAGCGATCGACAGGGTAGATTCTACGAGCAGTACTTC.

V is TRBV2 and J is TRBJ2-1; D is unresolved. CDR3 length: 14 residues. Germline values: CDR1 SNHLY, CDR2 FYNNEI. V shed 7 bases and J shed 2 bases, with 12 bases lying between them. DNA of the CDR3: TGTGCCAGCATAAGAGACCGAACCTACAATGAGCAGTTCTTC. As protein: CASIRDRTYNEQFF.

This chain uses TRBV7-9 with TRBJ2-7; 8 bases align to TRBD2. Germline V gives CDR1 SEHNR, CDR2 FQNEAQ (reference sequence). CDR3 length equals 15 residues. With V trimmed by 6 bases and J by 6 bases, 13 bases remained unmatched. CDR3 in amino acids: CASSTTSGGAAEQYF. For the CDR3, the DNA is TGTGCCAGCAGTACAACCTCGGGGGGGGCGGCCGAGCAGTACTTC.

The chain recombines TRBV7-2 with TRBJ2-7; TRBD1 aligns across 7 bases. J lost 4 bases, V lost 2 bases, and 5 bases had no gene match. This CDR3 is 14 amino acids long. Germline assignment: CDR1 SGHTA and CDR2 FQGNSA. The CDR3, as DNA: TGTGCCAGCAGCTTAAGGGGGCTTGGATACGAGCAGTACTTC. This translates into CASSLRGLGYEQYF.

In DNA, the CDR3 is TGTGCCAGCAGAGACGTGACCAACATCCTAGCCAAAAACATTCAGTACTTC. Encoded protein: CASRDVTNILAKNIQYF. J is TRBJ2-4 and V is TRBV2, with D unresolved. The V gene lost 6 bases and the J gene lost 0 bases, with 18 bases spanning the gap. Per the germline V gene, CDR1 is SNHLY and CDR2 is FYNNEI. The CDR3 consists of 17 residues.

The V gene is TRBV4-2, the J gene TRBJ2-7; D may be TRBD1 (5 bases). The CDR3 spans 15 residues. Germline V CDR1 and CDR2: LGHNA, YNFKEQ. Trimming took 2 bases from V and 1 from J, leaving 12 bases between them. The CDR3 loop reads CASSQWLQASYEQYF. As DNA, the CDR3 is TGTGCCAGCAGCCAATGGCTACAGGCTTCCTACGAGCAGTACTTC.

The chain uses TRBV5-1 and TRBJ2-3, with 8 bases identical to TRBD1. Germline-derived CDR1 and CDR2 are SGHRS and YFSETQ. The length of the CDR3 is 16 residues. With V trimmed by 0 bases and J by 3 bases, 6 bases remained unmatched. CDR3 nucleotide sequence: TGCGCCAGCAGCTTGGGTCTCCAGGGGGCAACAGATACGCAGTATTTT. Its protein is CASSLGLQGATDTQYF.

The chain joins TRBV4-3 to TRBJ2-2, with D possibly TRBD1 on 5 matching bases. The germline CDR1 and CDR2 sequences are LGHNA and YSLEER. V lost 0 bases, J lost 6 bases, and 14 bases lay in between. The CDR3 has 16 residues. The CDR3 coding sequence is TGCGCCAGCAGCCAAGATAACGCAGGGAAGTCCGGGGAGCTGTTTTTT. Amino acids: CASSQDNAGKSGELFF.

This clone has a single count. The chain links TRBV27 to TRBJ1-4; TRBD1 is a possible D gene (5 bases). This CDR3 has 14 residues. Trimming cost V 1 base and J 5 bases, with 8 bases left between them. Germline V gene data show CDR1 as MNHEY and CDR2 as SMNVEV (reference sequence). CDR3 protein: CASSLWGYNEKLFF. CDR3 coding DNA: TGTGCCAGCAGTTTATGGGGCTACAATGAAAAACTGTTTTTT.

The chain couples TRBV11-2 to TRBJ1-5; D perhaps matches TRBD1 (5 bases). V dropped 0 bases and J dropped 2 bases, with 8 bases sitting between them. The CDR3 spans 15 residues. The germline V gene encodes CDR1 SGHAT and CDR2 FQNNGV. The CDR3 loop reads CASSLEGEGNQPQHF. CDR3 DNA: TGTGCCAGCAGCTTAGAAGGGGAGGGCAATCAGCCCCAGCATTTT. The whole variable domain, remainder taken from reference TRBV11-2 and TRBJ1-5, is EAGVAQSPRYKIIEKRQSVAFWCNPISGHATLYWYQQILGQGPKLLIQFQNNGVVDDSQLPKDRFSAERLKGVDSTLKIQPAKLEDSAVYLCASSLEGEGNQPQHFGDGTRLSIL.

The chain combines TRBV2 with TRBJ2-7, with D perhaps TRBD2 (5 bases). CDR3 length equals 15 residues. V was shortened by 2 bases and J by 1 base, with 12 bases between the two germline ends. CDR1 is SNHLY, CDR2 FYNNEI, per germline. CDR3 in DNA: TGTGCCAGCAGTGAACGGCCCCGAGGGTCCTACGAGCAGTACTTC. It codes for CASSERPRGSYEQYF.

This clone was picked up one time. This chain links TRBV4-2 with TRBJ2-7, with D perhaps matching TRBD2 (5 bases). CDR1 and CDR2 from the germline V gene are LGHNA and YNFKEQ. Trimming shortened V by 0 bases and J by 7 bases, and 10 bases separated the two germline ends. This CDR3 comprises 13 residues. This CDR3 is CASSQDQRREQYF. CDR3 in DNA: TGTGCCAGCAGCCAAGACCAGAGGAGGGAGCAGTACTTC.

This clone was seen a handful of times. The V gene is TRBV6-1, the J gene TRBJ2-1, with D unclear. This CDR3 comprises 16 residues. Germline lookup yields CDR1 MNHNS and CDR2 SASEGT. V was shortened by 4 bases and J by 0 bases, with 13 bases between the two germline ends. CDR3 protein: CASSGALGNSYNEQFF. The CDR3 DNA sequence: TGTGCCAGCAGTGGGGCGTTAGGGAACTCCTACAATGAGCAGTTCTTC.

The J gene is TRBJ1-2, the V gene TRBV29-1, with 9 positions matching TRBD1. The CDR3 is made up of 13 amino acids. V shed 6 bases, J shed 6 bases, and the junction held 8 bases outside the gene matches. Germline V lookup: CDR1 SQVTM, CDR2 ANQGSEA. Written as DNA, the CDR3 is TGCAGCGTGATGGGACAGGGAAATCATGGCTACACCTTC. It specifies CSVMGQGNHGYTF.

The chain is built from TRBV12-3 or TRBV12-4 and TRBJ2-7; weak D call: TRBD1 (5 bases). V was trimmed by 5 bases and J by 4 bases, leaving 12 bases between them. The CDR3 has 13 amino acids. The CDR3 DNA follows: TGTGCCAGCAGTGGCTCCCAGGGTTACGAGCAGTACTTC. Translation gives CASSGSQGYEQYF.

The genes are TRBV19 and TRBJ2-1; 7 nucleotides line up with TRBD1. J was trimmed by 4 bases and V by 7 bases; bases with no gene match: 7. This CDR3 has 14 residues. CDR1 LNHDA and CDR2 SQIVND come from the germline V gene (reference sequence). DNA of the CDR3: TGTGCCAGTAACCCGACAGGGTCGTACAATGAGCAGTTCTTC. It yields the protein CASNPTGSYNEQFF.

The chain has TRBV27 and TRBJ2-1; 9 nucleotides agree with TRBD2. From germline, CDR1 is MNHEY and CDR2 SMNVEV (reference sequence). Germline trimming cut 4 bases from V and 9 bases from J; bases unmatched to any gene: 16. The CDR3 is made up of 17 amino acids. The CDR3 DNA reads TGTGCCAGCAGTTCTCCCCTGGGAGTAGCGGGAGCGGGTGAGCAGTTCTTC. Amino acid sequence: CASSSPLGVAGAGEQFF.

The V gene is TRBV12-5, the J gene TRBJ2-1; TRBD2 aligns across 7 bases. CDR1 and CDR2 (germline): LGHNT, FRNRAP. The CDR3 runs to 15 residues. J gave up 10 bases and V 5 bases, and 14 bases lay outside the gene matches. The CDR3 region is CASGTPPLGGREQFF. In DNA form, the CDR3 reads TGTGCTAGTGGTACACCTCCCCTGGGGGGGAGGGAGCAGTTCTTC. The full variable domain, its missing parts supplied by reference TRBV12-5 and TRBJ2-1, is DARVTQTPRHKVTEMGQEVTMRCQPILGHNTVFWYRQTMMQGLELLAYFRNRAPLDDSGMPKDRFSAEMPDATLATLKIQPSEPRDSAVYFCASGTPPLGGREQFFGPGTRLTVL.